The rows below give T cell receptor beta chains drawn from one sample of a study of vaccination and CD4 T cells after COVID-19. TCRdb re-called the PCR reads with MiXCR, one entry per CDR3 protein. The data contain under 15,000 distinct CDR3 sequences, approximately 50% of them singletons. For these TCRs, the target antigens are not known. The sequencing sample was made of CD4+ T cells from blood, cultured in vitro. These receptors were collected from a human donor who had recovered from COVID-19. CDR3s include the opening cysteine and the closing phenylalanine or tryptophan. The D gene is left open where the match is weak. Clone size is shown for a subset of rows, as once, few, many or a class of expanded clone.

>13|few|TRBJ1-2|NA|TRBV6-5
CASSFVRGYGYTF
TGTGCCAGCAGTTTCGTTAGGGGCTATGGCTACACCTTC
>15|NA|TRBJ1-3|NA|TRBV19
CASSIDQGPGNTIYF
TGTGCCAGTAGTATAGATCAAGGGCCTGGAAACACCATATATTTT
>13|NA|TRBJ1-6|NA|TRBV6-1
CASSRKSGSPLHF
TGTGCCAGCAGCCGCAAATCAGGTTCACCCCTCCACTTT
>16|few|TRBJ2-3|TRBD1|TRBV27
CASSLTRGQGTDTQYF
TGTGCCAGCAGTTTAACCAGGGGGCAAGGCACAGATACGCAGTATTTT
>14|NA|TRBJ2-3|NA|TRBV7-8
CASSPGEVRDTQYF
TGTGCCAGCAGCCCCGGCGAGGTGCGGGATACGCAGTATTTT
>15|NA|TRBJ2-7|TRBD2|TRBV14
CASSQVRWGGNEQYF
TGTGCCAGCAGCCAAGTGAGGTGGGGGGGAAACGAGCAGTACTTC
>14|NA|TRBJ1-5|NA|TRBV19
CASSIRGPLQPQHF
TGTGCCAGTAGTATACGGGGGCCGTTGCAGCCCCAGCATTTT
>13|NA|TRBJ1-2|NA|TRBV7-9
CASSPSGEYGYTF
TGTGCCAGCAGCCCTTCAGGGGAATATGGCTACACCTTC
>14|NA|TRBJ2-2|NA|TRBV6-2/TRBV6-3
CASRLGPFTGELFF
TGTGCCAGCAGGTTAGGGCCCTTCACCGGGGAGCTGTTTTTT
>12|NA|TRBJ1-6|NA|TRBV28
CASRTPNSPLHF
TGTGCCAGCAGGACACCAAATTCACCCCTCCACTTT
>14|few|TRBJ2-5|NA|TRBV7-2
CASSLDLNQETQYF
TGTGCCAGCAGCTTAGATCTAAACCAAGAGACCCAGTACTTC
>14|few|TRBJ1-2|NA|TRBV6-1
CASSPGRSNYGYTF
TGTGCCAGCAGTCCCGGGAGATCCAACTATGGCTACACCTTC
>15|few|TRBJ1-2|TRBD1|TRBV6-1
CASRLRDRPNYGYTF
TGTGCCAGCAGATTAAGGGACAGACCTAACTATGGCTACACCTTC
>14|NA|TRBJ1-6|NA|TRBV7-9
CASSRDKYNSPLHF
TGTGCCAGCAGCCGGGACAAATATAATTCACCCCTCCACTTT
>15|few|TRBJ2-5|NA|TRBV6-2/TRBV6-3
CASSYLPEGGETQYF
TGTGCCAGCAGTTACTTGCCGGAGGGTGGAGAGACCCAGTACTTC
>12|NA|TRBJ1-1|NA|TRBV20-1
CSARVRGTEAFF
TGCAGTGCTAGAGTCAGGGGCACTGAAGCTTTCTTT
>16|NA|TRBJ2-5|TRBD2|TRBV5-4
CASSDPSGRRQETQYF
TGTGCCAGCAGCGACCCTAGCGGGAGGAGGCAAGAGACCCAGTACTTC
>13|NA|TRBJ1-1|NA|TRBV20-1
CSANLLVNTEAFF
TGCAGTGCTAACCTTCTAGTGAACACTGAAGCTTTCTTT
>15|NA|TRBJ2-7|TRBD1|TRBV7-2
CASSTGQGLSYEQYF
TGTGCCAGCAGCACAGGACAGGGCCTCTCCTACGAGCAGTACTTC
>16|NA|TRBJ2-3|TRBD2|TRBV7-3
CASSLGSAGGYDTQYF
TGTGCCAGCAGCTTAGGGAGTGCGGGGGGATACGATACGCAGTATTTT
>15|NA|TRBJ2-2|NA|TRBV11-2
CASSLEAGVPGELFF
TGTGCCAGCAGCTTAGAGGCAGGGGTACCCGGGGAGCTGTTTTTT
>14|NA|TRBJ1-2|NA|TRBV10-3
CATVQGSGGYGYTF
TGTGCCACCGTCCAGGGATCCGGTGGGTATGGCTACACCTTC
>16|NA|TRBJ2-1|TRBD2|TRBV27
CASSGGLLAGGGEQFF
TGTGCCAGCAGTGGGGGTTTGCTAGCGGGGGGCGGTGAGCAGTTCTTC
>15|NA|TRBJ1-2|NA|TRBV7-2
CASSLGGALDYGYTF
TGTGCCAGCAGCTTAGGGGGGGCGCTAGACTATGGCTACACCTTC
>14|medium-sized|TRBJ2-7|TRBD2|TRBV20-1
CSGGPGLAVYEQYF
TGCAGCGGAGGTCCAGGACTAGCGGTATACGAGCAGTACTTC